This T cell receptor (beta chain) was documented in a study of molecular identifiers for immune sequencing clone quantification. Libraries of naive CD8 T cells were made from roughly 18,000 to 920,000 sorted cells. They used 10%, 30% or 50% RNA. Sorting was used to obtain naive CD8 T cells (CD8+CD4-CCR7+CD45RA+). Per the germline V gene, CDR1 is MDHEN and CDR2 is SYDVKM. CDR3 length equals 13 residues. V was shortened by 7 bases and J by 1 base, with 10 bases between the two germline ends. Previously described methods and listed TCR primers produced bulk TCR libraries. TCRdb reprocessed the PCR reads via MiXCR and lists one record per CDR3 protein. The table shows about 500,000 distinct CDR3 sequences, with roughly 24% occurring only once.

This clonotype was obtained from a human donor in good health. Some libraries in this study had Jurkat cell RNA spiked in. The specimen sequenced was naive CD8+ T cells from blood, with Jurkat cell RNA spiked in. Subset noted: FACS-sorted CD8+CD4-CCR7+CD45RA+ naive T cells. The chain employs TRBV28 and TRBJ1-1; D is ambiguous. As DNA, the CDR3 is TGTGCCAGCACTACTGAGCCGAACACTGAAGCTTTCTTT. Protein sequence: CASTTEPNTEAFF.